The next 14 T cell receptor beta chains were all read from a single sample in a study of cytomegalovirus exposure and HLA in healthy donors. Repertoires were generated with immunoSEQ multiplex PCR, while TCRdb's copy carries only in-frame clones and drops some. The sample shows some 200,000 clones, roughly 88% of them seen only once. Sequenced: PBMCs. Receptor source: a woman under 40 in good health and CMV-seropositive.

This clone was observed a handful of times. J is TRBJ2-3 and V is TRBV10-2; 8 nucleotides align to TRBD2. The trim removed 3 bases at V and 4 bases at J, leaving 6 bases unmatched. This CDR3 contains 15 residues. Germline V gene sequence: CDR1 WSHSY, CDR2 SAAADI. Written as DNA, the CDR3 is TGCGCCAGCAGTGAAACGGGACTAGACGCAGATACGCAGTATTTT. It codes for CASSETGLDADTQYF.

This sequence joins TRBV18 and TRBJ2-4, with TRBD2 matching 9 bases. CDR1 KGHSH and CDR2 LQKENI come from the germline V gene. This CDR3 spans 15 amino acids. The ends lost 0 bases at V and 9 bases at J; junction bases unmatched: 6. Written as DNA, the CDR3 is TGTGCCAGCTCACCACCCGGGACTAGCTTGGGCATTCAGTACTTC. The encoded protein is CASSPPGTSLGIQYF.

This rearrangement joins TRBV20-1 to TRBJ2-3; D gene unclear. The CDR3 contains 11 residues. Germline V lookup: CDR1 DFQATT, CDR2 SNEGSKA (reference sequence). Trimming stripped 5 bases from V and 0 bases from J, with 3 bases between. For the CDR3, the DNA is TGCAGTGCTGAGAGCACAGATACGCAGTATTTT. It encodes CSAESTDTQYF.

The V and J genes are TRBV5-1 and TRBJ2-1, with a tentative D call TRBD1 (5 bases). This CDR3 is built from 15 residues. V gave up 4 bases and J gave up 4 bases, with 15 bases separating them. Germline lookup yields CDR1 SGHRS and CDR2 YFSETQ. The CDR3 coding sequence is TGCGCCAGCAGCAACCCGGACGGACAATACAATGAGCAGTTCTTC. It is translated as CASSNPDGQYNEQFF. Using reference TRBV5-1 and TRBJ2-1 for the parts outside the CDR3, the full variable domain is KAGVTQTPRYLIKTRGQQVTLSCSPISGHRSVSWYQQTPGQGLQFLFEYFSETQRNKGNFPGRFSGRQFSNSRSEMNVSTLELGDSALYLCASSNPDGQYNEQFFGPGTRLTVL.

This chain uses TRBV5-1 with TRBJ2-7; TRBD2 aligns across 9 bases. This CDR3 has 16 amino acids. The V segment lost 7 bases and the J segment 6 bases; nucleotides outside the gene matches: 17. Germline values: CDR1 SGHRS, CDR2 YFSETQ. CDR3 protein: CASRPGAGTSMVEQYF. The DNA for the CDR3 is TGCGCCAGCCGTCCGGGCGCCGGGACTAGCATGGTCGAGCAGTACTTC.

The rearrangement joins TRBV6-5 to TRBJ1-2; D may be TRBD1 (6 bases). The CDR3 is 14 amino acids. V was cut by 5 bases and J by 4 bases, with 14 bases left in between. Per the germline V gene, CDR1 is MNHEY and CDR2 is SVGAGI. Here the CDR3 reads CASSPQTGPYGYTF. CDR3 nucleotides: TGTGCCAGCAGTCCCCAGACAGGCCCCTATGGCTACACCTTC.

The CDR3 loop is CASRGGTGTLYGYTF. CDR3 bases: TGCGCCAGCAGGGGTGGGACAGGGACTCTCTATGGCTACACCTTC. The gene calls are TRBV5-1 and TRBJ1-2; TRBD1 matches 9 bases. This CDR3 comprises 15 residues. V lost 5 bases to trimming and J lost 4 bases; unmatched junction nucleotides: 9. Germline CDR1 is SGHRS and CDR2 is YFSETQ.

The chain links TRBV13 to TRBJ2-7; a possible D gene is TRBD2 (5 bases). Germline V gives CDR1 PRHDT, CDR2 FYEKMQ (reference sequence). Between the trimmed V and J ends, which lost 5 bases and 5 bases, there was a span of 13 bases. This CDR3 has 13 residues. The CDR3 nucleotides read TGTGCCAGCAGCCACCCTAGCAATAACGAGCAGTACTTC. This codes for CASSHPSNNEQYF.

The CDR3 loop is CASSAGGAMNTEAFF. The CDR3 bases are TGTGCCAGCAGCGCAGGGGGCGCAATGAACACTGAAGCTTTCTTT. This chain connects TRBV9 to TRBJ1-1; 8 bases line up with TRBD1. This CDR3 has 15 amino acids. Germline V lookup: CDR1 SGDLS, CDR2 YYNGEE. The V gene end was trimmed by 3 bases and the J gene end by 0 bases; junction bases not matched to a gene: 4.

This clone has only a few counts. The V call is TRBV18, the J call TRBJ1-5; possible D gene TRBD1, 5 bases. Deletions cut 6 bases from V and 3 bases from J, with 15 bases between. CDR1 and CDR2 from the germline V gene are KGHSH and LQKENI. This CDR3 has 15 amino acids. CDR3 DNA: TGTGCCAGCTCTCTAAACCAGGGTAACAATCAGCCCCAGCATTTT. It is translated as CASSLNQGNNQPQHF.

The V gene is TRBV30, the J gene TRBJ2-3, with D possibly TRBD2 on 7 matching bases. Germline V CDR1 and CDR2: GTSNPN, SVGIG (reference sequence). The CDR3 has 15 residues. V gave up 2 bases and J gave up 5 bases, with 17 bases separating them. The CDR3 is CAWSLGGAWEDTQYF. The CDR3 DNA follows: TGTGCCTGGAGTCTGGGGGGGGCCTGGGAAGATACGCAGTATTTT. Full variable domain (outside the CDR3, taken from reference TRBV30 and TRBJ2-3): SQTIHQWPATLVQPVGSPLSLECTVEGTSNPNLYWYRQAAGRGLQLLFYSVGIGQISSEVPQNLSASRPQDRQFILSSKKLLLSDSGFYLCAWSLGGAWEDTQYFGPGTRLTVL.

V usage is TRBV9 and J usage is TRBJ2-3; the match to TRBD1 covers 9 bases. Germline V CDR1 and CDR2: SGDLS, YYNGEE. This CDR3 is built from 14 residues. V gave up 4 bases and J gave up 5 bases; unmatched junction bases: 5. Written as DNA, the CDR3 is TGTGCCAGCAGCCTGACAGGGGGAGTAGATACGCAGTATTTT. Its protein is CASSLTGGVDTQYF.

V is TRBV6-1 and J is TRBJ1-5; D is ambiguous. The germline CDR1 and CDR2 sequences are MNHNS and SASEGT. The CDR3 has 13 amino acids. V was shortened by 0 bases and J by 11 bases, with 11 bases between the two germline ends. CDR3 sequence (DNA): TGTGCCAGCAGTGAAGCTTCCGGGATCGCCCAGCATTTT. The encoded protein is CASSEASGIAQHF.

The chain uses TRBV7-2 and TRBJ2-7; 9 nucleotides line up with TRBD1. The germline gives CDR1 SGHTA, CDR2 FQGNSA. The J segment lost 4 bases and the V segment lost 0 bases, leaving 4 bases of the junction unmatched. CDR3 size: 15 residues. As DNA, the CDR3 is TGTGCCAGCAGCTTAGCGGGACAGGGAGCATACGAGCAGTACTTC. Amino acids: CASSLAGQGAYEQYF.